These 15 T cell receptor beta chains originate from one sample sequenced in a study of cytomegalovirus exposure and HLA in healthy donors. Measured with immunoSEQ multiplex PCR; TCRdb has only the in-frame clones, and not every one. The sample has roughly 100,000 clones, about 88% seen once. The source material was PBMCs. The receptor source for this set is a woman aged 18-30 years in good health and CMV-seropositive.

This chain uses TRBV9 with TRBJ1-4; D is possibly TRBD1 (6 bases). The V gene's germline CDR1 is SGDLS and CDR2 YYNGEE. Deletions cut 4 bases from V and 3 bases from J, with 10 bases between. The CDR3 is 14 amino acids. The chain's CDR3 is CASSSDSSNEKLFF. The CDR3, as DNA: TGTGCCAGCAGCTCGGACAGCTCTAATGAAAAACTGTTTTTT.

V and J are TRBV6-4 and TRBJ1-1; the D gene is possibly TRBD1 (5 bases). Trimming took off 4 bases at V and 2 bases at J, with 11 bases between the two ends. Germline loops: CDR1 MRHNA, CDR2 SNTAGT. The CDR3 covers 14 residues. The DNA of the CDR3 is TGTGCCAGCAGTGTATCGGGGGAAAACACTGAAGCTTTCTTT. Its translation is CASSVSGENTEAFF.

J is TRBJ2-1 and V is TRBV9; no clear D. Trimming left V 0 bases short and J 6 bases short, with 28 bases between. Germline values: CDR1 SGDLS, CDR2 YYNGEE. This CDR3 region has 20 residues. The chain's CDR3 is CASSVVPLLARSLQLNEQFF. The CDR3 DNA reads TGTGCCAGCAGCGTAGTTCCGCTTCTCGCAAGGAGCCTACAACTCAATGAGCAGTTCTTC.

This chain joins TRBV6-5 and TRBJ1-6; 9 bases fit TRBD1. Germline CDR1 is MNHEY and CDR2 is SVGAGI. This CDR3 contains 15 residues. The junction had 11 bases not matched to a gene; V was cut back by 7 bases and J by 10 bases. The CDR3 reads CASTLRDRAESPLHF. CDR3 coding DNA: TGTGCCAGCACCCTGAGGGACAGGGCGGAATCACCCCTCCACTTT.

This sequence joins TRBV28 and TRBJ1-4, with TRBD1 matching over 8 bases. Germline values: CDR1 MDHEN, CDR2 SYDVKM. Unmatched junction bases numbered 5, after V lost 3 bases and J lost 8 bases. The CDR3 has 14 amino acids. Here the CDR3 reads CASSFQGAREKLFF. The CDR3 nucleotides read TGTGCCAGCAGTTTTCAGGGGGCTCGGGAAAAACTGTTTTTT.

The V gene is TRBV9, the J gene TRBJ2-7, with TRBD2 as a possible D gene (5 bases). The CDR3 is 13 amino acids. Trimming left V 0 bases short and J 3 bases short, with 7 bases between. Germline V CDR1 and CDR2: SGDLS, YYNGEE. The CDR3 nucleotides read TGTGCCAGCAGCGTAGAGAGCGGCTACGAGCAGTACTTC. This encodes CASSVESGYEQYF. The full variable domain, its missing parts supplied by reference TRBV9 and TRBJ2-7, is DSGVTQTPKHLITATGQRVTLRCSPRSGDLSVYWYQQSLDQGLQFLIQYYNGEERAKGNILERFSAQQFPDLHSELNLSSLELGDSALYFCASSVESGYEQYFGPGTRLTVT.

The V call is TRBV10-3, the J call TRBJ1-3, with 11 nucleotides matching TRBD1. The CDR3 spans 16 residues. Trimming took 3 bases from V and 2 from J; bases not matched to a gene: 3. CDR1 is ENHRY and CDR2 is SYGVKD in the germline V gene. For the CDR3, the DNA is TGTGCCATCAGTGATCCGGGACAGGGGGCTGGAAACACCATATATTTT. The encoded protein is CAISDPGQGAGNTIYF.

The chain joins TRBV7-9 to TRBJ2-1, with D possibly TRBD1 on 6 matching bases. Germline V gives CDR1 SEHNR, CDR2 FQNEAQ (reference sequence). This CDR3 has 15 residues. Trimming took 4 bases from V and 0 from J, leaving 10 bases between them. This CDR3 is CASSSTGSSYNEQFF. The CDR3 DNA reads TGTGCCAGCAGCTCCACAGGGAGCTCCTACAATGAGCAGTTCTTC.

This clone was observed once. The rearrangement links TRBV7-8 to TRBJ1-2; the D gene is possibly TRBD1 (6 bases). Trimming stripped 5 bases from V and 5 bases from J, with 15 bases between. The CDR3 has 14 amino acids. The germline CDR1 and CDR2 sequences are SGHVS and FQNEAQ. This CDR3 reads CASSRRDISYGYTF. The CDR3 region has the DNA TGTGCCAGCAGCCGCCGGGACATCTCTTATGGCTACACCTTC. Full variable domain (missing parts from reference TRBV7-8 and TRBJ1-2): GAGVSQSPRYKVAKRGQDVALRCDPISGHVSLFWYQQALGQGPEFLTYFQNEAQLDKSGLPSDRFFAERPEGSVSTLKIQRTQQEDSAVYLCASSRRDISYGYTFGSGTRLTVV.

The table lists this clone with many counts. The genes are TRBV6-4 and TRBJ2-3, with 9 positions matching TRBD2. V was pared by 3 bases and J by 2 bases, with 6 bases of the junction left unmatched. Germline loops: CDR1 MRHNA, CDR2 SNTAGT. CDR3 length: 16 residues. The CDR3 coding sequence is TGTGCCAGCAGTGAAACTGGCGGGGGGGCCACAGATACGCAGTATTTT. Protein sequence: CASSETGGGATDTQYF.

The CDR3 region has the DNA TGTGCCACCAGCAGTCGTCGGGATACCTACGAGCAGTACTTC. It codes for CATSSRRDTYEQYF. The chain combines TRBV15 with TRBJ2-7; a possible D gene is TRBD2 (5 bases). Trimming shortened V by 3 bases and J by 2 bases, and 11 bases separated the two germline ends. The length of the CDR3 is 14 residues. The germline V gene has CDR1 LNHNV and CDR2 YYDKDF (reference sequence).

CDR3 region: CASSSTHSLWTANYGYTF. The CDR3, as DNA: TGTGCCAGCAGCTCAACCCATTCCCTTTGGACAGCCAACTATGGCTACACCTTC. The chain has TRBV11-2 and TRBJ1-2; D perhaps matches TRBD1 (6 bases). Germline V gene data show CDR1 as SGHAT and CDR2 as FQNNGV. Between the trimmed V and J ends, which lost 4 bases and 2 bases, there was a span of 23 bases. The CDR3 has 18 amino acids.

CDR3 loop: CASSPRTGREQETQYF. In nucleotides, the CDR3 is TGCGCCAGCAGCCCCCGGACAGGGAGGGAGCAAGAGACCCAGTACTTC. The chain combines TRBV4-3 with TRBJ2-5, with D perhaps TRBD1 (8 bases). The germline V gene encodes CDR1 LGHNA and CDR2 YSLEER. CDR3 size: 16 residues. Trimming pared 4 bases from V and 2 bases from J, leaving 17 bases between.

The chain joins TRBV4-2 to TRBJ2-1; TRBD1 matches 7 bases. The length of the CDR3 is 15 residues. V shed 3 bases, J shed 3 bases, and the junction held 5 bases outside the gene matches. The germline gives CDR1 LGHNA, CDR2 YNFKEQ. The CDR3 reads CASSQDRTNYNEQFF. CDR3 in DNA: TGTGCCAGCAGCCAGGACAGGACCAACTACAATGAGCAGTTCTTC.

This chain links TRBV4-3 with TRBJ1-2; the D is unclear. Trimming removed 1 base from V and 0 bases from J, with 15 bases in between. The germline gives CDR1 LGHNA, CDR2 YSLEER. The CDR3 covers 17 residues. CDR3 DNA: TGCGCCAGCAGCCAAGGGGGAAGGAGGGAACCTAACTATGGCTACACCTTC. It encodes CASSQGGRREPNYGYTF.